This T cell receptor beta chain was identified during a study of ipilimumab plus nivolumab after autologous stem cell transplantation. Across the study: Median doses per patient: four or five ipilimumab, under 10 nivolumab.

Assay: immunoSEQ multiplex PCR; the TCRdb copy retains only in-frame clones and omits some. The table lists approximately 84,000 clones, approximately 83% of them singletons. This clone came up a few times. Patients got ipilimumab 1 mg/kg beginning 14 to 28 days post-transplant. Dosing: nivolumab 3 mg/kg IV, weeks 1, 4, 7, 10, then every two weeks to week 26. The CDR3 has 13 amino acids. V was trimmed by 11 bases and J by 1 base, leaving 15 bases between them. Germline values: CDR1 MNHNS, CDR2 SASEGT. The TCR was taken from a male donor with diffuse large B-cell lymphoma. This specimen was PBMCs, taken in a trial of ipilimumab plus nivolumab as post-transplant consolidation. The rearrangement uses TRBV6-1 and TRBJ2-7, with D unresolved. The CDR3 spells CAGQSGTSYEQYF. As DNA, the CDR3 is TGTGCCGGCCAGTCCGGCACGTCCTACGAGCAGTACTTC.